This T cell receptor beta chain was recorded in a study of CD8 T cells in ankylosing spondylitis. Overall study findings and caveats: Researchers report that disease-linked clones proved CD8+ and relatively rare in peripheral blood. Clones tied to disease were said to be significantly enriched in matched ankylosing spondylitis synovial fluid.

This clonotype appeared a few times. What it binds is unknown. Germline loops: CDR1 DFQATT, CDR2 SNEGSKA (reference sequence). After removal of 0 bases from V and 6 bases from J, the junction contained 12 bases not matched to a gene. CDR3 size: 18 residues. For TCR beta, libraries came from quantitative 5'-RACE with molecular barcodes. TCRdb re-called the 5' RACE reads with MiXCR, one entry per CDR3 protein. The sample comprises approximately 200,000 distinct CDR3 sequences, 13% of which are singletons, and about 15% rests with the top ten. Input material: blood, either unsorted or a sorted T cell fraction (not recorded which). This sequence originates from a male donor with ankylosing spondylitis or in good health (not recorded which). The J gene is TRBJ2-1, the V gene TRBV20-1, with TRBD2 matching over 12 bases. In nucleotides, the CDR3 is TGCAGTGCTAGAGAGAGGACTAGCGGGGTTGGGTTGATCAATGAGCAGTTCTTC. Its translation is CSARERTSGVGLINEQFF.